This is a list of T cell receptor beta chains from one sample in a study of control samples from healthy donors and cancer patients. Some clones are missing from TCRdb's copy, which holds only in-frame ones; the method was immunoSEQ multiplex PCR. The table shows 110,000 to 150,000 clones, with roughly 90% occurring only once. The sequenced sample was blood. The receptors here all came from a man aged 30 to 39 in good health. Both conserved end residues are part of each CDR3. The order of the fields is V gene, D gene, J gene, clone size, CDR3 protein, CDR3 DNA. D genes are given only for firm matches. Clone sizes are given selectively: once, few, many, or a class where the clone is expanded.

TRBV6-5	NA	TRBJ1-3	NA	CASSYSNGNTIYF	TGTGCCAGCAGTTACTCGAATGGAAACACCATATATTTT
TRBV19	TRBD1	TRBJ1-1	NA	CASSTERDRPEAFF	TGTGCCAGTAGTACTGAACGGGACAGGCCTGAAGCTTTCTTT
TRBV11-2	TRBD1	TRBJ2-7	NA	CASMKYSGQGSYEQYF	TGTGCCAGCATGAAATACTCGGGACAGGGGTCATACGAGCAGTACTTC
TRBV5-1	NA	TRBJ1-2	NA	CASSLNTGYYGYTF	TGCGCCAGCAGCCTAAATACAGGCTACTATGGCTACACCTTC
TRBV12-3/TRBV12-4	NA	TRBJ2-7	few	CASSLEQGYEQYF	TGTGCCAGCAGTTTAGAACAGGGTTACGAGCAGTACTTC
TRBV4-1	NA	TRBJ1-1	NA	CASSQATVNTEAFF	TGCGCCAGCAGCCAAGCGACGGTGAACACTGAAGCTTTCTTT
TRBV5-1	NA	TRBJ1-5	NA	CASSLAGGREQPQHF	TGCGCCAGCAGCTTGGCCGGGGGACGCGAACAGCCCCAGCATTTT
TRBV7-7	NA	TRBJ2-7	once	CASSARAGSEQYF	TGTGCTAGCAGCGCACGGGCCGGTAGTGAGCAGTACTTC
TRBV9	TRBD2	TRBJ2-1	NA	CASSARPGLAGGPSEQFF	TGTGCCAGCAGCGCTAGACCGGGACTAGCGGGGGGGCCAAGTGAGCAGTTCTTC
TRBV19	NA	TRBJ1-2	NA	CASVGPNYGYTF	TGTGCCAGCGTGGGACCGAACTATGGCTACACCTTC
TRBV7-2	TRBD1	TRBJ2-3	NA	CASSLGGQGWDTQYF	TGTGCCAGCAGCTTAGGGGGACAGGGATGGGATACGCAGTATTTT
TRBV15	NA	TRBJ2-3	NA	CATSSRREADTQYF	TGTGCCACCAGCAGTCGCCGAGAGGCAGATACGCAGTATTTT
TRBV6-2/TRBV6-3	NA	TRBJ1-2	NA	CASSYGAGVSYGYTF	TGTGCCAGCAGTTACGGTGCAGGGGTTTCCTATGGCTACACCTTC
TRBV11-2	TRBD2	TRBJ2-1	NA	CASSNARGGEQFF	TGTGCCAGCAGCAACGCGCGCGGGGGTGAGCAGTTCTTC
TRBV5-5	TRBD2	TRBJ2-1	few	CASSLGLAGNEQFF	TGTGCCAGCAGCCTGGGACTAGCGGGCAATGAGCAGTTCTTC
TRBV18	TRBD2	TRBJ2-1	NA	CASSPRTSDSPHNEQFF	TGTGCCAGCTCACCCCGAACTAGCGACAGTCCTCACAATGAGCAGTTCTTC